This T cell receptor (beta chain) appears in the sequencing data of a study of tissue T cells after allogeneic stem cell transplantation. Study-level results: Which tissue TCRs were alloreactive or antigen-specific was not determined. Some clones might be persisting host cells. Anatomically similar tissues had similar TCR repertoires within each patient.

CDR1 KGHPV and CDR2 FQNQEV come from the germline V gene (reference sequence). The junction had 5 bases not matched to a gene; V was cut back by 0 bases and J by 8 bases. There are 15 residues in the CDR3. Worth noting for this clone: Its antigen is as yet unknown. Mouse names are used for the genes. The sequenced fragment ends 1 residue before the CDR3 boundary, so the rest is inferred from the germline J gene.

The table came from immunoSEQ multiplex PCR; TCRdb's copy has only in-frame clones and leaves some out. The data show approximately 4,100 clones, with less than 60% seen just once and roughly a third held by the top ten. Time point: mouse harvest day 14 after allogeneic transplant. The graft held 10^6 splenic CD5+ T cells and 10^7 T-cell-depleted bone marrow cells. Mice had MHC-mismatched B6 into BALB/c GVHD, sampled day 7 or 14. Sequenced input: lymph node tissue. The rearrangement links TRBV26 to TRBJ2-4; 10 nucleotides agree with TRBD2. The sequence derives from a female BALB/c mouse given C57BL/6 T cells with graft-versus-host disease after an allogeneic hematopoietic cell transplant. Incomplete CDR3 DNA: TGTGCCAGCAGTCTGTCGAGACTGGGGGGTATCACCTTGTAC. This translates into CASSLSRLGGITLY. In full, the CDR3 reads CASSLSRLGGITLYF.